The next 11 T cell receptor beta chains were all read from a single sample in a study of CD8 T cells in ankylosing spondylitis. Their target antigens are unknown. General study points: Seemingly characteristic of ankylosing spondylitis blood was a TCR beta motif consisting of about 8 highly homologous variants.

From the 5' RACE reads, TCRdb called clonotypes with MiXCR, one entry per CDR3 protein. Here the sample spans a few hundred thousand distinct CDR3 sequences, 7.5% to 9% being singletons. Sequencing was done on a sample of blood, either unsorted or a sorted T cell fraction (not recorded which). All receptors come from a male donor with ankylosing spondylitis.

The chain has TRBV2 and TRBJ2-5; TRBD1 agrees at 8 bases. Losses at the gene ends were 2 bases for V and 4 bases for J; bases not matched to a gene: 3. Germline CDR1 SNHLY, CDR2 FYNNEI. The CDR3 runs to 14 residues. CDR3 sequence: CASSEQGARETQYF. The CDR3 DNA reads TGTGCCAGCAGTGAACAGGGGGCGCGAGAGACCCAGTACTTC.

This clonotype came up many times. The V and J genes are TRBV5-1 and TRBJ2-1; D unresolved. Per germline, CDR1 SGHRS and CDR2 YFSETQ. V gave up 0 bases and J gave up 5 bases, with 12 bases separating them. This CDR3 is 15 amino acids long. The CDR3 nucleotides are TGCGCCAGCAGCTTGGAGCCTCGTCTAGACAATGAGCAGTTCTTC. It encodes CASSLEPRLDNEQFF.

V and J are TRBV12-3 or TRBV12-4 and TRBJ1-4, with D possibly matching TRBD1 (5 bases). This CDR3 spans 14 amino acids. The V end lost 5 bases, the J end lost 8 bases, and 15 bases lay between the germline ends. The CDR3 reads CASSGTAREEKLFF. The CDR3 DNA reads as TGTGCCAGCAGTGGGACCGCAAGGGAGGAAAAACTGTTTTTT.

V usage is TRBV5-6 and J usage is TRBJ2-7; D is unresolved. Germline CDR1 and CDR2: SGHDT and YYEEEE. V dropped 4 bases and J dropped 2 bases, with 16 bases sitting between them. The CDR3 has 15 amino acids. The CDR3 spells CASSPAVGQAYEQYF. CDR3 DNA sequence: TGTGCCAGCAGCCCTGCTGTTGGGCAGGCCTACGAGCAGTACTTC.

CDR3 in DNA: TGTGCCAGCAGCTTAACTCCTAGCGGGTATTACGAGCAGTACTTC. It specifies CASSLTPSGYYEQYF. V gene TRBV7-8 combines with J gene TRBJ2-7; 8 bases map to TRBD2. The V gene end was trimmed by 2 bases and the J gene end by 4 bases; junction bases not matched to a gene: 7. The CDR3 runs to 15 residues. The germline gives CDR1 SGHVS, CDR2 FQNEAQ. Drawing the rest from reference TRBV7-8 and TRBJ2-7, the complete variable domain is GAGVSQSPRYKVAKRGQDVALRCDPISGHVSLFWYQQALGQGPEFLTYFQNEAQLDKSGLPSDRFFAERPEGSVSTLKIQRTQQEDSAVYLCASSLTPSGYYEQYFGPGTRLTVT.

This clonotype has just a few counts. The gene calls are TRBV27 and TRBJ2-5; perhaps TRBD1 as D (5 bases). The CDR3 spans 13 residues. Trimming cost V 5 bases and J 5 bases, with 12 bases left between them. From germline, CDR1 is MNHEY and CDR2 SMNVEV (reference sequence). CDR3 DNA: TGTGCCAGCAGTCCCAGGGTTTCGGAGACCCAGTACTTC. This gives the protein CASSPRVSETQYF.

This clonotype has ten or more counts. This chain connects TRBV12-3 or TRBV12-4 to TRBJ2-7; D assignment may be TRBD1 or TRBD2 (5 bases each). Trimming left V 5 bases short and J 5 bases short, with 10 bases between. There are 12 residues in the CDR3. CDR3 DNA: TGTGCCAGCAGTCCGGGGCCCCACGAGCAGTACTTC. It translates to CASSPGPHEQYF.

In its sample, this clonotype was seen many times. The chain has TRBV5-1 and TRBJ2-3, with TRBD2 identical over 12 bases. This CDR3 spans 17 amino acids. The trim removed 4 bases at V and 2 bases at J, leaving 8 bases unmatched. Germline V CDR1 and CDR2: SGHRS, YFSETQ. Here the CDR3 reads CASSEGTSGRITDTQYF. The CDR3 DNA reads as TGCGCCAGCAGCGAGGGAACTAGCGGGAGGATCACAGATACGCAGTATTTT. Full variable domain (rest looked up from reference TRBV5-1 and TRBJ2-3): KAGVTQTPRYLIKTRGQQVTLSCSPISGHRSVSWYQQTPGQGLQFLFEYFSETQRNKGNFPGRFSGRQFSNSRSEMNVSTLELGDSALYLCASSEGTSGRITDTQYFGPGTRLTVL.

This clonotype was seen repeatedly, ten times or more. This chain links TRBV7-3 with TRBJ2-7; D remains ambiguous. The V gene lost 5 bases and the J gene lost 4 bases, with 21 bases spanning the gap. The CDR3 sequence is 16 residues long. CDR1 is SGHTA and CDR2 is FQGTGA in the germline V gene. CDR3 nucleotides: TGTGCCAGCAGCCCTGACCCGAATCAAGCTAGATACGAGCAGTACTTC. Amino acids: CASSPDPNQARYEQYF.

This clonotype was detected a few times. V usage is TRBV12-3 or TRBV12-4 and J usage is TRBJ1-5; no clear D gene. The length of the CDR3 is 14 residues. Trimming cost V 6 bases and J 6 bases, with 15 bases left between them. The chain's CDR3 is CASSYDTLGQPQHF. CDR3 nucleotide sequence: TGTGCCAGCAGCTATGACACCCTGGGTCAGCCCCAGCATTTT.

This clonotype was counted only a few times. The chain uses TRBV20-1 and TRBJ2-3; 8 positions match TRBD2. Germline values: CDR1 DFQATT, CDR2 SNEGSKA (reference sequence). V shed 0 bases, J shed 0 bases, and the junction held 5 bases outside the gene matches. The CDR3 contains 16 residues. The CDR3 spells CSARDPPGGSTDTQYF. Here the CDR3 DNA reads TGCAGTGCTAGAGATCCCCCGGGAGGGAGCACAGATACGCAGTATTTT.